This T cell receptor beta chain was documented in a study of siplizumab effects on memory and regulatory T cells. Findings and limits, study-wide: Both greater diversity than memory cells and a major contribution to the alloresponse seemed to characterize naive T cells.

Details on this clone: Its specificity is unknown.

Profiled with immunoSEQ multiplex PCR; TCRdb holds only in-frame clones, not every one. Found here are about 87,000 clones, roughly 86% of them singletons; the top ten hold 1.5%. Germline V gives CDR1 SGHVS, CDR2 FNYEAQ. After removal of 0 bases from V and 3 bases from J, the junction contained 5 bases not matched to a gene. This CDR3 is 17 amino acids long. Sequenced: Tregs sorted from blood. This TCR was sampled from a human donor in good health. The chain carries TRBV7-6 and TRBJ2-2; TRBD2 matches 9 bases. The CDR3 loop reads CASSLAPLAGYTGELFF. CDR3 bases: TGTGCCAGCAGCTTAGCGCCCCTAGCGGGGTACACCGGGGAGCTGTTTTTT.